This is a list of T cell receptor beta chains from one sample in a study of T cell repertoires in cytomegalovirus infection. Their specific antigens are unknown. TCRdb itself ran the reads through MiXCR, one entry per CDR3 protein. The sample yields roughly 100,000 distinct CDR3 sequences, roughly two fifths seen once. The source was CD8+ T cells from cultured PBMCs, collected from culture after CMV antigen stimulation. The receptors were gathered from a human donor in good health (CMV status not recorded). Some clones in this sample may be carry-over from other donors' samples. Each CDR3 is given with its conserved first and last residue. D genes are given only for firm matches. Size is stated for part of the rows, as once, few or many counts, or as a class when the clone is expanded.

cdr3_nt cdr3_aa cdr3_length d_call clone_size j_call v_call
TGTGCCAGCAGTATCTTGACAGGTTTAAACACCGGGGAGCTGTTTTTT CASSILTGLNTGELFF 16 - - TRBJ2-2 TRBV12-3/TRBV12-4
TGTGCCAGCGGCCCGGACAGTGCGAACACTGAAGCTTTCTTT CASGPDSANTEAFF 14 - - TRBJ1-1 TRBV7-9
TGTGCCAGTAGTGCCAGGGGGCCGGACGTTATTAGCACAGATACGCAGTATTTT CASSARGPDVISTDTQYF 18 TRBD1 few TRBJ2-3 TRBV19
TGTGCCAGCAGCTTATATGCGGGGGGGGATTACAATGAGCAGTTCTTC CASSLYAGGDYNEQFF 16 TRBD2 - TRBJ2-1 TRBV7-8
TGTGCCAGCAGCTTGGTAGGGCTCGGCACTGAAGCTTTCTTT CASSLVGLGTEAFF 14 - - TRBJ1-1 TRBV7-8
TGTGCCAGCAGTCCAGGGACAGTGCCGGGCTACACCTTC CASSPGTVPGYTF 13 TRBD1 once TRBJ1-2 TRBV27
TGTGCCAGCAGTTTTGTGATCGAGGGGGCCAGCAATCAGCCCCAGCATTTT CASSFVIEGASNQPQHF 17 TRBD1 - TRBJ1-5 TRBV28
TGTGCCAGCAGCCCCGGGACAGCTTTTAGGAGTGAAAAACTGTTTTTT CASSPGTAFRSEKLFF 16 TRBD1 - TRBJ1-4 TRBV7-2
TGTGCCAGCAGCTTTCAGCTAAATGAAAAACTGTTTTTT CASSFQLNEKLFF 13 - - TRBJ1-4 TRBV7-2
TGTGCCAGCAGTTACTCGGCCAGGGGGGCAGATACGCAGTATTTT CASSYSARGADTQYF 15 - many TRBJ2-3 TRBV6-6
TGTGCCAGCAGTTTAGGAATTGGGGATAGTCTGGCGGTCCAGAGCACAGATACGCAGTATTTT CASSLGIGDSLAVQSTDTQYF 21 - few TRBJ2-3 TRBV12-3/TRBV12-4
TGTGCCAGCGGGGGTGAGGGGAGTGAAGCTTTCTTT CASGGEGSEAFF 12 - - TRBJ1-1 TRBV2
TGTGCCAGCAGCTTAACCGACACCGGGGAGCTGTTTTTT CASSLTDTGELFF 13 - - TRBJ2-2 TRBV11-1
TGCGCCAGCAGCGGTGGGGGGGTACACGAGGAGCTGTTTTTT CASSGGGVHEELFF 14 TRBD2 - TRBJ2-2 TRBV5-1
TGTGCCAGCAGTTTCGGGCGGGGGCTCCGGGCTTTCTTT CASSFGRGLRAFF 13 - few TRBJ1-1 TRBV27
TGTGCCAGCAGTGACTGGCAGGAAGGCTACACCTTC CASSDWQEGYTF 12 - - TRBJ1-2 TRBV6-4
TGTGCCAGCAGCCAAGGGAGGGGTCAGCCCCAGCATTTT CASSQGRGQPQHF 13 - - TRBJ1-5 TRBV14
TGCGCCAGCAGCCTGGGACAGCTTATGAACACTGAAGCTTTCTTT CASSLGQLMNTEAFF 15 TRBD1 - TRBJ1-1 TRBV4-1
TGTGCCAGCAGCCAAGTTCAGGGTTCCCAAGAGACCCAGTACTTC CASSQVQGSQETQYF 15 - few TRBJ2-5 TRBV4-2
TGTGCCAGCAGTGTAATGACACCATCGGGGAACACTGAAGCTTTCTTT CASSVMTPSGNTEAFF 16 - few TRBJ1-1 TRBV27
TGCGCCAGCAGCTTTGGGTCGAACACCGGGGAGCTGTTTTTT CASSFGSNTGELFF 14 - many TRBJ2-2 TRBV5-1
TGTGCCAGCAGTTACGAGGGATTTGGGGGAGATACGCAGTATTTT CASSYEGFGGDTQYF 15 - - TRBJ2-3 TRBV6-2/TRBV6-3
TGCAGCGTTGAAAGGGGGCATGAGCAGTTCTTC CSVERGHEQFF 11 TRBD1 - TRBJ2-1 TRBV29-1
- CASSTSVLAYF 11 - - TRBJ2-7 TRBV12-3/TRBV12-4
TGTGCCAGCAGTTTAGCTAGCGGGGGCGCAGATACGCAGTATTTT CASSLASGGADTQYF 15 TRBD2 many TRBJ2-3 TRBV12-3/TRBV12-4
TGTGCCAGCAGCTTATGGGGAATCTCCTATAATTCACCCCTCCACTTT CASSLWGISYNSPLHF 16 - - TRBJ1-6 TRBV7-8
TGTGCCAGCAGCTTATGGGGGGGTGAAGCTTTCTTT CASSLWGGEAFF 12 - many TRBJ1-1 TRBV7-9
TGTGCCAGCAGGCCTGGACAGCGAAATGAAAAACTGTTTTTT CASRPGQRNEKLFF 14 - - TRBJ1-4 TRBV27
TGTGCCAGCACTAGGTGGGCGGGTAGCGATGAGCAGTTCTTC CASTRWAGSDEQFF 14 - - TRBJ2-1 TRBV27
TGTGCCAGCAGCTATACTAGCGGGATCCCAGATACGCAGTATTTT CASSYTSGIPDTQYF 15 TRBD2 few TRBJ2-3 TRBV7-9